What follows are 16 T cell receptor beta chains derived from one specimen sequenced in a study of technical replicates of blood from several donors. TCRdb's table, derived via immunoSEQ multiplex PCR, lists solely in-frame clones and lacks some. The profile shows some 31,000 clones, approximately 90% of them singletons. The sequencing sample was made of PBMCs. The receptor set was obtained from a human donor in good health. Some clones in this sample may be carry-over from other donors' samples.

This clone was recorded only once. This rearrangement joins TRBV30 to TRBJ2-1; TRBD2 agrees at 9 bases. Germline values: CDR1 GTSNPN, CDR2 SVGIG (reference sequence). The V segment lost 3 bases and the J segment 3 bases; nucleotides outside the gene matches: 6. The CDR3 length is 15 residues. The DNA for the CDR3 is TGTGCCTGGAGGGGGAGTAGCGGGAGCTACAATGAGCAGTTCTTC. Amino acids: CAWRGSSGSYNEQFF.

The chain employs TRBV18 and TRBJ2-5, with D tentatively TRBD2 (6 bases). V was shortened by 6 bases and J by 4 bases, with 15 bases between the two germline ends. Germline CDR1 is KGHSH and CDR2 is LQKENI. The CDR3 consists of 14 residues. The CDR3 here is CASSAGRGGETQYF. The CDR3 coding sequence is TGTGCCAGCTCTGCCGGTCGGGGAGGAGAGACCCAGTACTTC.

The chain is built from TRBV5-6 and TRBJ1-5, with D maybe TRBD1 (5 bases). The V gene lost 0 bases and the J gene lost 4 bases, with 8 bases spanning the gap. Germline CDR1 reads SGHDT; CDR2 reads YYEEEE. This CDR3 is built from 14 residues. The CDR3: CASSLARENQPQHF. The DNA for the CDR3 is TGTGCCAGCAGCTTGGCCAGGGAAAATCAGCCCCAGCATTTT.

This clone was detected once. This chain links TRBV9 with TRBJ1-4; D remains unclear. In germline, CDR1 is SGDLS, CDR2 YYNGEE. Trimming removed 0 bases at V and 13 bases at J, with 7 bases between. The CDR3 loop spans 11 amino acids. In nucleotides, the CDR3 is TGTGCCAGCAGCGTAGTCCCCCGACTGTTTTTT. Its translation is CASSVVPRLFF. Based on the CDR3 plus reference TRBV9 and TRBJ1-4, the full variable domain is DSGVTQTPKHLITATGQRVTLRCSPRSGDLSVYWYQQSLDQGLQFLIQYYNGEERAKGNILERFSAQQFPDLHSELNLSSLELGDSALYFCASSVVPRLFFGSGTQLSVL.

V is TRBV30 and J is TRBJ1-2, with D possibly matching TRBD1 (6 bases). The length of the CDR3 is 13 residues. The V end lost 5 bases, the J end lost 6 bases, and 16 bases lay between the germline ends. Germline CDR1 reads GTSNPN; CDR2 reads SVGIG (reference sequence). The CDR3 sequence is CAWGRGSWDGYTF. CDR3 nucleotides: TGTGCCTGGGGAAGGGGGAGTTGGGATGGCTACACCTTC.

The chain employs TRBV7-2 and TRBJ2-7; 9 nucleotides line up with TRBD2. This CDR3 has 14 amino acids. Germline trimming cut 1 base from V and 7 bases from J; bases unmatched to any gene: 5. The V gene's germline CDR1 is SGHTA and CDR2 FQGNSA. CDR3 region: CASSLVAGVREQYF. Written as DNA, the CDR3 is TGTGCCAGCAGCTTAGTAGCGGGAGTTAGGGAGCAGTACTTC.

The chain has TRBV18 and TRBJ1-2, with 7 bases identical to TRBD1. Trimming cost V 0 bases and J 7 bases; bases outside gene matches: 8. CDR1 is KGHSH, CDR2 LQKENI, per germline. This CDR3 has 15 amino acids. The CDR3 region is CASSPPSVGGGGYTF. CDR3 coding DNA: TGTGCCAGCTCACCACCGTCGGTAGGGGGCGGTGGCTACACCTTC.

V gene TRBV10-3 combines with J gene TRBJ2-5; 7 nucleotides agree with TRBD2. Looked up from germline, CDR1 is ENHRY and CDR2 is SYGVKD. The CDR3 loop spans 15 amino acids. V dropped 2 bases and J dropped 0; count of bases not matched to a gene: 3. In nucleotides, the CDR3 is TGTGCCATCAGTGAGCCTCGGGGGGACCAAGAGACCCAGTACTTC. It translates to CAISEPRGDQETQYF.

The chain joins TRBV2 to TRBJ1-3; D remains unclear. The CDR3 is made up of 18 amino acids. Germline V CDR1 and CDR2: SNHLY, FYNNEI. Trimming removed 0 bases from V and 0 bases from J, with 15 bases in between. CDR3 in amino acids: CASSEARTSETSGNTIYF. CDR3 coding DNA: TGTGCCAGCAGTGAAGCAAGGACTAGCGAAACCTCTGGAAACACCATATATTTT.

The rearrangement uses TRBV5-1 and TRBJ2-3; tentative D call: TRBD1 (5 bases). The CDR3 loop spans 15 amino acids. Germline V lookup: CDR1 SGHRS, CDR2 YFSETQ. V lost 1 base, J lost 6 bases, and 15 bases lay in between. The CDR3 protein is CASSLPAGNMDTQYF. In DNA form, the CDR3 reads TGCGCCAGCAGCTTGCCGGCAGGGAACATGGATACGCAGTATTTT.

This clone is a singleton in its sample. The genes are TRBV9 and TRBJ1-6; D gene ambiguous. Deletions cut 4 bases from V and 0 bases from J, with 8 bases between. Germline CDR1 reads SGDLS; CDR2 reads YYNGEE. CDR3 length equals 15 residues. DNA for the CDR3: TGTGCCAGCAGCCCGACTACCTCCTATAATTCACCCCTCCACTTT. It yields the protein CASSPTTSYNSPLHF. Combining the CDR3 with reference TRBV9 and TRBJ1-6 gives the whole variable domain DSGVTQTPKHLITATGQRVTLRCSPRSGDLSVYWYQQSLDQGLQFLIQYYNGEERAKGNILERFSAQQFPDLHSELNLSSLELGDSALYFCASSPTTSYNSPLHFGNGTRLTVT.

This sequence joins TRBV7-9 and TRBJ1-3; D might be TRBD1 (6 bases). The V end was cut by 5 bases, the J end by 3 bases, with 14 bases between. CDR1 is SEHNR, CDR2 FQNEAQ, per germline (reference sequence). This CDR3 comprises 15 residues. The CDR3 nucleotides read TGTGCCAGCAGCCGGGCGGGGGGCCTTGGAAACACCATATATTTT. Protein sequence: CASSRAGGLGNTIYF.

This chain links TRBV19 with TRBJ1-1; 10 bases fit TRBD1. V was pared by 6 bases and J by 3 bases, with 4 bases of the junction left unmatched. The CDR3 consists of 14 residues. CDR1 and CDR2 (germline): LNHDA, SQIVND (reference sequence). CDR3 coding DNA: TGTGCCAGTAGGGGACAGGGGTCTTACACTGAAGCTTTCTTT. Translated: CASRGQGSYTEAFF.

The CDR3 here is CASGREETQYF. CDR3 DNA: TGTGCCAGCGGCAGGGAAGAGACCCAGTACTTC. The chain carries TRBV7-8 and TRBJ2-5, with D possibly TRBD1 on 5 matching bases. The length of the CDR3 is 11 residues. CDR1 and CDR2 (germline): SGHVS, FQNEAQ. Trimming stripped 8 bases from V and 3 bases from J, with 7 bases between.

The chain is built from TRBV2 and TRBJ1-2; D gene unclear. This CDR3 has 15 residues. Germline-derived CDR1 and CDR2 are SNHLY and FYNNEI. The V end lost 0 bases, the J end lost 7 bases, and 15 bases lay between the germline ends. The CDR3 here is CASSEASSRAAGYTF. The CDR3 region has the DNA TGTGCCAGCAGTGAAGCATCCTCGCGGGCGGCTGGCTACACCTTC.

This rearrangement joins TRBV2 to TRBJ2-2, with a weak D call TRBD2 (5 bases). CDR3 length: 16 residues. The V gene lost 6 bases and the J gene lost 4 bases, with 18 bases spanning the gap. Germline CDR1 and CDR2: SNHLY and FYNNEI. CDR3 region: CASRPSGGDRTGELFF. CDR3 in DNA: TGTGCCAGCAGGCCGTCAGGAGGCGATCGCACCGGGGAGCTGTTTTTT.